The 10 T cell receptor beta chains reported below all come from one sample, sequenced in a study of immune evolution from preneoplasia to lung adenocarcinoma (dated by TCRdb to the early 2020s). Library creation used the immunoSEQ multiplex PCR assay. TCRdb's version of the immuneACCESS table is confined to in-frame rearrangements and falls short of the full clone set. An unresolved V gene accounts for under half of the shortfall where checked; the remainder is of unknown origin. In all, the sample holds about 9,500 clones, and 90% of those were seen once. The ten biggest clones cover 2.3% of the sample. The sample comprised FFPE invasive lung adenocarcinoma tissue. The sample's cell subset or site label is to be understood as: frankly invasive lung adenocarcinoma (ADC). These receptor sequences come from a person aged 70 to 85 with invasive lung adenocarcinoma.

The chain combines TRBV2 with TRBJ2-3; D gene unclear. The CDR3 contains 13 residues. Looked up from germline, CDR1 is SNHLY and CDR2 is FYNNEI. With 8 bases removed from V and 2 bases from J, the gap between germline ends came to 11 bases. The CDR3 protein is CASLQRSTDTQYF. The DNA for the CDR3 is TGTGCCAGCCTACAGCGATCCACAGATACGCAGTATTTT.

The J gene is TRBJ2-3, the V gene TRBV30, with unresolved D. The CDR3 loop spans 15 amino acids. Germline CDR1 and CDR2: GTSNPN and SVGIG (reference sequence). V was pared by 5 bases and J by 2 bases, with 17 bases between. CDR3 nucleotide sequence: TGTGCCTGGGTAGCTGAGGAGTGGATCACAGATACGCAGTATTTT. It translates to CAWVAEEWITDTQYF.

The chain has TRBV5-1 and TRBJ2-7; TRBD1 agrees at 12 bases. Trimming at V came to 4 bases and at J to 10 bases, leaving 12 bases not matched to a gene. Germline CDR1 reads SGHRS; CDR2 reads YFSETQ. This CDR3 has 15 amino acids. The CDR3, as DNA: TGCGCCAGCAGCAGGGGACCGGGACAGGGGGCTACCCAGTACTTC. Protein product: CASSRGPGQGATQYF. Full variable domain (outside the CDR3, taken from reference TRBV5-1 and TRBJ2-7): KAGVTQTPRYLIKTRGQQVTLSCSPISGHRSVSWYQQTPGQGLQFLFEYFSETQRNKGNFPGRFSGRQFSNSRSEMNVSTLELGDSALYLCASSRGPGQGATQYFGPGTRLTVT.

J is TRBJ1-5 and V is TRBV19; unclear D gene. This CDR3 spans 16 amino acids. Germline V gene lookup returns CDR1 LNHDA and CDR2 SQIVND (reference sequence). V dropped 7 bases and J dropped 3 bases, with 19 bases sitting between them. The DNA for the CDR3 is TGTGCCAGTAACTCCTGGCAGGCCGGTCCCAATCAGCCCCAGCATTTT. This translates into CASNSWQAGPNQPQHF.

V usage is TRBV7-9 and J usage is TRBJ2-7; 8 bases map to TRBD1. The CDR3 is 15 amino acids. V dropped 4 bases and J dropped 7; count of bases not matched to a gene: 12. Per the germline V gene, CDR1 is SEHNR and CDR2 is FQNEAQ (reference sequence). The CDR3, as DNA: TGTGCCAGCAGCTCAGCGGACAGGGCGACGGGTGAGCAGTACTTC. Translating it yields CASSSADRATGEQYF.

The V and J genes are TRBV11-2 and TRBJ2-5; 12 positions agree with TRBD2. Germline loops: CDR1 SGHAT, CDR2 FQNNGV. The length of the CDR3 is 16 residues. V was clipped by 5 bases and J by 4 bases; unmatched bases: 8. CDR3 bases: TGTGCCAGCAGCCTAAGACTAGCGGGGGTGTCAGAGACCCAGTACTTC. It specifies CASSLRLAGVSETQYF.

This chain connects TRBV19 to TRBJ2-1; the D gene is possibly TRBD2 (7 bases). This CDR3 spans 17 amino acids. The V end lost 1 base, the J end lost 6 bases, and 19 bases lay between the germline ends. Looked up from germline, CDR1 is LNHDA and CDR2 is SQIVND (reference sequence). CDR3 DNA sequence: TGTGCCAGTAGTATAGCCCCCCCGGGGGGCGCCTCCAATGAGCAGTTCTTC. It translates to CASSIAPPGGASNEQFF.

The CDR3 DNA reads as TGTGCCAGCAGCTTCCCGGGGAAGGAGACCCAGTACTTC. As protein: CASSFPGKETQYF. The chain carries TRBV5-6 and TRBJ2-5, with D perhaps matching TRBD2 (5 bases). Germline CDR1 and CDR2: SGHDT and YYEEEE. Trimming took 2 bases from V and 5 from J, leaving 10 bases between them. This CDR3 is 13 amino acids long. Looking up the rest from reference TRBV5-6 and TRBJ2-5 gives the full variable domain: DAGVTQSPTHLIKTRGQQVTLRCSPKSGHDTVSWYQQALGQGPQFIFQYYEEEERQRGNFPDRFSGHQFPNYSSELNVNALLLGDSALYLCASSFPGKETQYFGPGTRLLVL.

The chain uses TRBV9 and TRBJ1-1, with a tentative D call TRBD1 (5 bases). V was pared by 1 base and J by 5 bases, with 9 bases between. The germline gives CDR1 SGDLS, CDR2 YYNGEE. This CDR3 contains 13 residues. The CDR3 is CASSVSGLTEAFF. The CDR3 region has the DNA TGTGCCAGCAGCGTATCAGGGTTGACTGAAGCTTTCTTT.

This rearrangement joins TRBV6-6 to TRBJ2-5; no firm D call. V was cut by 5 bases and J by 5 bases, with 9 bases left in between. This CDR3 is built from 12 residues. Germline CDR1 is MNHNY and CDR2 is SVGAGI (reference sequence). The CDR3 reads CASSTPPETQYF. As DNA, the CDR3 is TGTGCCAGCAGTACTCCCCCGGAGACCCAGTACTTC.